This T cell receptor (beta chain) is from a study of vaccination and CD4 T cells after COVID-19. The wider study: All convalescent patients were nasal swab PCR positive for SARS-CoV-2; fewer than ten had mild and one severe disease.

The treatment is: approximately nine-day PBMC culture with coronavirus spike peptide pools or control peptides (ViraFEST assay). Medium was half-exchanged with fresh IL-2 medium on days 3 and 7. Findings and caveats of the study: Clonotypes reactive to SARS-CoV-2 had a median that went up from roughly 21 to 40, but not significantly.

Sequenced with the Oncomine TCR Beta short-read assay was DNA taken from cultured CD4+ T cells. It was cultured CD4+ T cells from which genomic DNA was extracted. TCRdb fed the PCR reads into MiXCR, producing one record per CDR3 protein. The table has around 14,000 distinct CDR3 sequences, around a fifth seen once. This clonotype was counted a few times. No antigen is known for it. The V end was cut by 3 bases, the J end by 2 bases, with 14 bases between. CDR1 DFQATT and CDR2 SNEGSKA come from the germline V gene (reference sequence). This CDR3 comprises 15 residues. This chain uses TRBV20-1 with TRBJ1-3; D not certain. The clonotype originates from a human donor with COVID-19. What was sequenced was cultured CD4+ T cells from blood. The CDR3, as DNA: TGCAGTGCTAGGCCCGGGAGTAGCCCTGGAAACACCATATATTTT. This codes for CSARPGSSPGNTIYF.